This passage covers 15 T cell receptor beta chains from one sample sequenced in a study of CD4 T cells in relation to SARS-CoV-2 and coronaviruses. Produced via immunoSEQ multiplex PCR; TCRdb's table is partial and in-frame only. The sample holds 65,000 or so clones, approximately 94% seen once. The unexposed donors gave CD4+ T cells in about 2010-2019, prior to COVID-19. Sequencing was done on a sample of naive CD4+ T cells from PBMCs. As for subset: naive CD4+ T cells isolated by negative enrichment. These receptors all stem from a human donor in good health.

The chain has TRBV2 and TRBJ1-2, with no clear D. This CDR3 has 16 residues. Deletions cut 8 bases from V and 8 bases from J, with 27 bases between. Looked up from germline, CDR1 is SNHLY and CDR2 is FYNNEI. The CDR3 region has the DNA TGTGCCAGCGAACGGAGGGCTGTGCGAAAAGATGGGGGCTACACCTTC. This codes for CASERRAVRKDGGYTF.

The chain combines TRBV3-1 (or the pseudogene TRBV3-2) with TRBJ1-6; D is possibly TRBD1 (5 bases). Germline lookup yields CDR1 LGHDT and CDR2 YNNKEL (reference sequence). The CDR3 totals 14 residues. With 4 bases removed from V and 8 bases from J, the gap between germline ends came to 12 bases. CDR3 sequence reads: CASSLGTLHSPLHF. CDR3 in DNA: TGTGCCAGCAGCCTGGGGACTCTCCATTCACCCCTCCACTTT.

This chain connects TRBV9 to TRBJ2-7; 9 nucleotides line up with TRBD1. Trimming at V came to 5 bases and at J to 6 bases, leaving 9 bases not matched to a gene. Germline V gene lookup returns CDR1 SGDLS and CDR2 YYNGEE. CDR3 length: 14 amino acids. CDR3 sequence (DNA): TGTGCCAGCAGTTCGGGACAGGGTCCCAGCGAGCAGTACTTC. It yields the protein CASSSGQGPSEQYF.

J is TRBJ2-5 and V is TRBV2; 8 bases align to TRBD1. The CDR3 contains 14 residues. CDR1 SNHLY and CDR2 FYNNEI come from the germline V gene. With 5 bases clipped from V and 5 bases from J, the junction kept 7 bases outside the gene matches. The CDR3 here is CASSFGQGGETQYF. In DNA form, the CDR3 reads TGTGCCAGCAGTTTCGGACAGGGAGGTGAGACCCAGTACTTC.

The genes are TRBV10-2 and TRBJ2-7, with 10 bases identical to TRBD2. The germline CDR1 and CDR2 sequences are WSHSY and SAAADI. CDR3 length: 14 residues. Trimming at V came to 6 bases and at J to 0 bases, leaving 2 bases not matched to a gene. The CDR3: CASSLAGGSYEQYF. The CDR3 DNA sequence: TGCGCCAGCAGCTTAGCGGGGGGCTCCTACGAGCAGTACTTC.

DNA for the CDR3: TGTGCCAGCTCACCAGGACTAGCGGGAGTTGAGACCCAGTACTTC. This sequence encodes CASSPGLAGVETQYF. The V call is TRBV18, the J call TRBJ2-5; 13 positions agree with TRBD2. V lost 2 bases and J lost 5; bases outside the gene matches: 2. CDR3 length: 15 residues. CDR1 and CDR2 (germline): KGHSH, LQKENI.

This chain links TRBV10-1 with TRBJ1-3; D is ambiguous. Germline V gene data show CDR1 as WNHNN and CDR2 as SYGVQD (reference sequence). There are 13 residues in the CDR3. Trimming left V 3 bases short and J 0 bases short, with 3 bases between. CDR3 sequence: CASSESSGNTIYF. The CDR3 region has the DNA TGCGCCAGCAGTGAAAGCTCTGGAAACACCATATATTTT.

The chain employs TRBV5-4 and TRBJ1-5; 8 bases line up with TRBD1. The CDR3 has 15 residues. V was clipped by 4 bases and J by 1 base; unmatched bases: 4. In germline, CDR1 is SGHNT, CDR2 YYREEE (reference sequence). DNA for the CDR3: TGTGCCAGCAGCCTGGACAGGGCAAGCAATCAGCCCCAGCATTTT. Translated: CASSLDRASNQPQHF. Supplemented by reference TRBV5-4 and TRBJ1-5, the full variable domain reads ETGVTQSPTHLIKTRGQQVTLRCSSQSGHNTVSWYQQALGQGPQFIFQYYREEENGRGNFPPRFSGLQFPNYSSELNVNALELDDSALYLCASSLDRASNQPQHFGDGTRLSIL.

This chain links TRBV11-3 with TRBJ2-2, with 9 bases fitting TRBD1. Germline assignment: CDR1 SGHNT and CDR2 YENEEA. CDR3 length equals 18 residues. V trimming: 5 bases; J trimming: 6 bases; junction bases outside the gene matches: 16. The CDR3 is CASSRIHGTGSVPGELFF. In DNA, the CDR3 is TGTGCCAGCAGCCGCATCCATGGGACAGGGAGTGTACCCGGGGAGCTGTTTTTT.

This chain joins TRBV5-1 and TRBJ2-1; 9 bases fit TRBD1. V shed 6 bases and J 1 base; nucleotides not matched to a gene: 5. CDR1 is SGHRS, CDR2 YFSETQ, per germline. CDR3 size: 15 residues. The CDR3 nucleotides are TGCGCCAGCAACCACGGGACAGGGTCCTACAATGAGCAGTTCTTC. This sequence encodes CASNHGTGSYNEQFF.

The chain links TRBV11-2 to TRBJ2-7, with D maybe TRBD1 (5 bases). Trimming took 7 bases from V and 4 from J, leaving 17 bases between them. The germline CDR1 and CDR2 sequences are SGHAT and FQNNGV. This CDR3 is 14 amino acids long. CDR3 sequence: CASNQVPGLYEQYF. CDR3 nucleotides: TGTGCCAGCAACCAGGTGCCAGGGCTTTACGAGCAGTACTTC.

The V gene is TRBV5-1, the J gene TRBJ1-3; maybe TRBD1 (5 bases). The CDR3 covers 16 residues. Trimming shortened V by 3 bases and J by 2 bases, and 15 bases separated the two germline ends. Germline V gene sequence: CDR1 SGHRS, CDR2 YFSETQ. CDR3 protein: CASSSGAILAGNTIYF. CDR3 bases: TGCGCCAGCAGCTCCGGGGCTATTCTGGCTGGAAACACCATATATTTT.

The CDR3 DNA reads as TGCGCCAGCAGCTTGGCCGGACAGGGAAATACTGAAGCTTTCTTT. As protein: CASSLAGQGNTEAFF. The chain joins TRBV5-1 to TRBJ1-1, with 8 bases matching TRBD1. CDR1 is SGHRS, CDR2 YFSETQ, per germline. The CDR3 length is 15 residues. The V and J ends lost 0 bases and 5 bases, in that order; junction bases with no gene match: 6.

The CDR3 coding sequence is TGCGCCAGCAGCTTAGTCCCCTTGTCAACTAGCGGGAGTCTGGCGAAGTACTTC. Residues: CASSLVPLSTSGSLAKYF. V is TRBV5-1 and J is TRBJ2-7; 11 bases agree with TRBD2. V was clipped by 2 bases and J by 11 bases; unmatched bases: 21. Germline V gene sequence: CDR1 SGHRS, CDR2 YFSETQ. This CDR3 is built from 18 residues.

This chain links TRBV24-1 with TRBJ1-1; TRBD1 aligns across 10 bases. The CDR3 length is 14 residues. Germline CDR1 reads KGHDR; CDR2 reads SFDVKD. V lost 5 bases to trimming and J lost 2 bases; unmatched junction nucleotides: 1. DNA for the CDR3: TGTGCCACCAGTGGGACAGGGGGTAACACTGAAGCTTTCTTT. Translation gives CATSGTGGNTEAFF.